These T cell receptor beta chains were read from a single sample in a study of T cell repertoires in cytomegalovirus infection. MiXCR, run by TCRdb on the reads, gives a single entry per CDR3 protein. The table shows 100,000 to 150,000 distinct CDR3 sequences, with 20% to 30% occurring only once. Their target antigens are unknown. Specimen: PBMCs, sequenced either directly or after in vitro stimulation (not recorded which). The receptors stem from a human donor in good health (CMV status not recorded). Some clones in this sample may be carry-over from other donors' samples. Both conserved end residues are part of each CDR3. A D gene is named only where the DNA matches it firmly. Size values are once, few and many counts, or a class for expanded clones, and some rows have none.

d_call,clone_size,j_call,v_call,cdr3_aa,cdr3_nt
.,few,TRBJ2-2,TRBV6-2/TRBV6-3,CASSSQYPTGELFF,TGTGCCAGCAGTTCCCAATATCCCACCGGGGAGCTGTTTTTT
.,.,TRBJ1-1,TRBV28,CASRPLSGGTEAFF,TGTGCCAGCAGGCCGCTGTCCGGGGGGACTGAAGCTTTCTTT
.,few,TRBJ1-2,TRBV6-5,CASSYSPSQWNYGYTF,TGTGCCAGCAGTTACTCGCCGTCCCAATGGAACTATGGCTACACCTTC
.,.,TRBJ1-1,TRBV11-3,CASSPTVGVREAFF,TGTGCCAGCAGCCCGACGGTGGGGGTGCGGGAAGCTTTCTTT
TRBD1,.,TRBJ1-2,TRBV6-5,CASSYSWDRGRGYTF,TGTGCCAGCAGTTACTCTTGGGACAGGGGGCGAGGCTACACCTTC
.,many,TRBJ1-3,TRBV7-2,CASSLGWSGNTIYF,TGTGCCAGCAGCTTAGGGTGGTCTGGAAACACCATATATTTT
.,many,TRBJ2-3,TRBV7-2,CASSSGGLRQYF,TGTGCCAGCAGCTCCGGGGGTCTCAGGCAGTATTTT
TRBD1,.,TRBJ2-3,TRBV6-2/TRBV6-3,CASSRQGTVGDTQYF,TGTGCCAGCAGCCGACAGGGCACAGTCGGGGATACGCAGTATTTT
TRBD1,once,TRBJ2-3,TRBV5-1,CASSLAPGGPDTQYF,TGCGCCAGCAGCTTGGCCCCAGGGGGTCCAGATACGCAGTATTTT
.,few,TRBJ2-5,TRBV7-7,CASSLVRQETQYF,TGTGCCAGCAGCTTAGTGCGGCAAGAGACCCAGTACTTC
.,few,TRBJ1-2,TRBV12-3/TRBV12-4,CASSPPGRRAGYTF,TGTGCCAGCAGTCCCCCGGGCAGGCGGGCTGGCTACACCTTC
TRBD2,many,TRBJ2-1,TRBV4-2,CASSQRRGKTSGDYNEQFF,TGTGCCAGCAGCCAACGCCGGGGGAAGACTAGCGGGGACTACAATGAGCAGTTCTTC
TRBD1,few,TRBJ1-2,TRBV6-5,CASSYRGLVHYGYTF,TGTGCCAGCAGTTACAGGGGGCTGGTCCACTATGGCTACACCTTC
TRBD2,.,TRBJ2-6,TRBV7-9,CASSMTSGRASGANVLTF,TGTGCCAGCAGCATGACTAGCGGGAGGGCTTCTGGGGCCAACGTCCTGACTTTC
TRBD1,few,TRBJ1-1,TRBV28,CASSLGSQGSTEAFF,TGTGCCAGCAGTTTGGGGTCACAGGGGAGCACTGAAGCTTTCTTT
TRBD1,few,TRBJ1-2,TRBV6-1,CASRAEGTGNYGYTF,TGTGCCAGCAGGGCAGAGGGGACAGGGAACTATGGCTACACCTTC
.,.,TRBJ1-2,TRBV4-1,CASSQDPGSNYGYTF,TGCGCCAGCAGCCAAGACCCGGGATCGAACTATGGCTACACCTTC
.,.,TRBJ1-1,TRBV12-3/TRBV12-4,CASRYREYTEAFF,TGTGCCAGCAGATACAGGGAATACACTGAAGCTTTCTTT
.,many,TRBJ2-2,TRBV7-2,CAIPVTVHANTGELFF,TGTGCCATTCCGGTTACTGTCCACGCGAACACCGGGGAGCTGTTTTTT
.,few,TRBJ1-3,TRBV20-1,CSARDHGASGNTIYF,TGCAGTGCTAGAGATCATGGGGCTTCGGGAAACACCATATATTTT
.,.,TRBJ2-7,TRBV4-1,CASSQDRVAFYEQYF,TGCGCCAGCAGCCAAGATAGAGTAGCGTTCTACGAGCAGTACTTC
TRBD2,few,TRBJ2-3,TRBV11-2,CASSPVLAGGDTQYF,TGTGCCAGCAGCCCCGTACTAGCGGGAGGAGATACGCAGTATTTT
.,few,TRBJ2-1,TRBV6-1,CATRIGAGAYNEQFF,TGTGCCACCCGGATCGGCGCGGGTGCCTACAATGAGCAGTTCTTC
.,few,TRBJ1-1,TRBV6-2/TRBV6-3,CASSYVSNTEAFF,TGTGCCAGCAGTTACGTGAGTAACACTGAAGCTTTCTTT
.,many,TRBJ1-2,TRBV7-9,CASRDSGANYGYTF,TGTGCCAGCAGGGATTCGGGGGCTAACTATGGCTACACCTTC
.,few,TRBJ1-2,TRBV7-9,CASSFDRANYGYTF,TGTGCCAGCAGCTTTGACAGAGCTAACTATGGCTACACCTTC
TRBD2,.,TRBJ2-1,TRBV5-1,CASSLSPGLAGNEQFF,TGCGCCAGCAGCTTATCCCCGGGACTAGCGGGTAATGAGCAGTTCTTC
.,few,TRBJ1-1,TRBV2,CASSGRAPVNTEAFF,TGTGCCAGCAGTGGCCGGGCCCCGGTGAACACTGAAGCTTTCTTT
TRBD1,.,TRBJ1-1,TRBV5-6,CASSPSGGGKAFF,TGTGCCAGCAGCCCCTCGGGAGGGGGCAAAGCTTTCTTT
.,.,TRBJ1-4,TRBV28,CASAGDGTVTTNEKLFF,TGTGCCAGCGCTGGGGACGGGACCGTTACAACTAATGAAAAACTGTTTTTT
.,.,TRBJ2-3,TRBV29-1,CSVGTSDTQYF,TGCAGCGTTGGGACTTCAGATACGCAGTATTTT